This TCR beta chain was recovered during a study of long-term antiretroviral therapy in people with HIV. General study findings and limits: Older ART regimens may have been in use when blood was drawn between about 2004 and 2018. Repertoires looked antigen-experienced, with only a slight naive shift after ART.

It was version v3.0 of the immunoSEQ assay that was run at survey level. Each sample aimed for roughly 40,000-50,000 sequenced T-cell genomes. The method was immunoSEQ multiplex PCR; TCRdb's version includes in-frame clones alone and lacks a portion of them. The sample consists of about 7,200 clones, under 85% of them appearing once. Turning to this clone: The antigen remains undetermined. The sample holds other DNA sequences that translate to the same CDR3.

Every single participant having HIV got treatment inside the United States. Trimming pared 3 bases from V and 4 bases from J, leaving 9 bases between. Per the germline V gene, CDR1 is KGHSH and CDR2 is LQKENI. The length of the CDR3 is 13 residues. This clonotype was obtained from a man aged 35 to 55 with HIV. The sample was unsorted PBMCs, taken around eleven months before starting antiretroviral therapy. This chain connects TRBV18 to TRBJ1-1; TRBD1 might be the D (6 bases). Here the CDR3 DNA reads TGTGCCAGCTCACCGCAAGGGGGCACTGAAGCTTTCTTT. Translating gives CASSPQGGTEAFF.